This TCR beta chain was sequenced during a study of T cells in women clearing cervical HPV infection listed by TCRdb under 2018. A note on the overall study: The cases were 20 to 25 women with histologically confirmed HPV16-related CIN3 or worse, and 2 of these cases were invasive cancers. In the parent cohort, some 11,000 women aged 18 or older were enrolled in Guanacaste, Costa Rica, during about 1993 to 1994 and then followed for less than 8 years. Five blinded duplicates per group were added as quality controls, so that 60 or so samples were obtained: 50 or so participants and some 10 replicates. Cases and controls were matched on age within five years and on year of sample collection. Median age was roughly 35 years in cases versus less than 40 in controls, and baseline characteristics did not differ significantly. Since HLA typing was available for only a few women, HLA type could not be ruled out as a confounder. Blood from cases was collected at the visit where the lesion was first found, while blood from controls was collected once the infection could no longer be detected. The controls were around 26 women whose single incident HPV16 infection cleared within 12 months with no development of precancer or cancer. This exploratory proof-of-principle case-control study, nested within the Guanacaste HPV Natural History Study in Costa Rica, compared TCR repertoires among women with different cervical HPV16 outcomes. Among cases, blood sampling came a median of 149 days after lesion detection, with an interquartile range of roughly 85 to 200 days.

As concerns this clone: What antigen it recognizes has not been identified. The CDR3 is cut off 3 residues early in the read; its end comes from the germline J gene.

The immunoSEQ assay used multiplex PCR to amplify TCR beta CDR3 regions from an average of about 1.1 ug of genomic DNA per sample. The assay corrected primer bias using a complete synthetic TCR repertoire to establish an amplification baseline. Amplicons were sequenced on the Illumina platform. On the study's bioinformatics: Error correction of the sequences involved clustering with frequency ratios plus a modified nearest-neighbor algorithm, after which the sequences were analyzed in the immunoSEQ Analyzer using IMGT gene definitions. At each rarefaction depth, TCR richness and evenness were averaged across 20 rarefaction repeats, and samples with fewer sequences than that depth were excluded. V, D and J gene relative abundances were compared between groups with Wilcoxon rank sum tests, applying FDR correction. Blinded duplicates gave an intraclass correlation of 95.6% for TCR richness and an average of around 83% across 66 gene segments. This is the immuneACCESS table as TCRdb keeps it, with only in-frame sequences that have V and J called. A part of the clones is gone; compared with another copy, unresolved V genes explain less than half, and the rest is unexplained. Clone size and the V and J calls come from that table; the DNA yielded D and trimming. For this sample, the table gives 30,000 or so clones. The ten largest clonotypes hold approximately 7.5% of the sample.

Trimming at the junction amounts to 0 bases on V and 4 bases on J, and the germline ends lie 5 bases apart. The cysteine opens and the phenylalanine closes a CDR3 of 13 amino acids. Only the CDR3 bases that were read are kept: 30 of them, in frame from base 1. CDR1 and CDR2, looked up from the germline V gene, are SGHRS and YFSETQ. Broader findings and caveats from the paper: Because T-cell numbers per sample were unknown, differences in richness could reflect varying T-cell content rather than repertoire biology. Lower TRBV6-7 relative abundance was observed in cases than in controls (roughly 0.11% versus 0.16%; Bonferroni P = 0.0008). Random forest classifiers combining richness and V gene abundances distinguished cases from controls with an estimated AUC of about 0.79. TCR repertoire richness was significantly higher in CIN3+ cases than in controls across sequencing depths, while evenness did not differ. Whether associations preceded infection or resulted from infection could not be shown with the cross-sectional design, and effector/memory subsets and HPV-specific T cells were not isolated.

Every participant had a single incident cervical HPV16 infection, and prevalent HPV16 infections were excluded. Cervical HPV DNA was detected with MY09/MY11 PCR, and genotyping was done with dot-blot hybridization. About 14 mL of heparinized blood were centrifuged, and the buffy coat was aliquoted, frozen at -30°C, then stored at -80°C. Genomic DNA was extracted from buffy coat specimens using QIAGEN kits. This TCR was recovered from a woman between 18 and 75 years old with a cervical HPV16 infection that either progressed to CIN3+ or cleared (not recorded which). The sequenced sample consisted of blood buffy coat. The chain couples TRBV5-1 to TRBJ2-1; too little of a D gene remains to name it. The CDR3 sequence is CASSLDRYNEQFF. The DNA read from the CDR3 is TGCGCCAGCAGCTTGGATCGGTACAATGAG.